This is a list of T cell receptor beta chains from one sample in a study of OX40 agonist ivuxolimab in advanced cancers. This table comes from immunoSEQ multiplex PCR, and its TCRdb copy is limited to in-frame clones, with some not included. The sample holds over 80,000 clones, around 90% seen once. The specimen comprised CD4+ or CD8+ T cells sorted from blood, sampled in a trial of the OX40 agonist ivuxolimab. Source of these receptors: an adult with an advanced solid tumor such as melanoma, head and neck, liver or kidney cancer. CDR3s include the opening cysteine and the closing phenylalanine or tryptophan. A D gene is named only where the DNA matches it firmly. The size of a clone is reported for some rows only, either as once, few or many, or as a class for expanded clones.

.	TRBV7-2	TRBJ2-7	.	TGTGCCAGCAGCCCTAGCTACGAGCAGTACTTC	CASSPSYEQYF
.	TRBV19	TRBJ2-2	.	TGTGCCAGTAGTACCACCCGGGGGACCCGGAACACCGGGGAGCTGTTTTTT	CASSTTRGTRNTGELFF
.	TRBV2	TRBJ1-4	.	TGTGCCAGCAGTGACTCAGTACCAAATGAAAAACTGTTTTTT	CASSDSVPNEKLFF
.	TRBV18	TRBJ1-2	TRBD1	TGTGCCAGCTCAACCAATCAAGTCACCGGGACAGGGATTGGCTACACCTTC	CASSTNQVTGTGIGYTF
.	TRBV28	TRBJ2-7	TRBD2	TGTGCCAGCAGTTCCCCCGGAAGGGGAGGGCGCGAGCAGTACTTC	CASSSPGRGGREQYF
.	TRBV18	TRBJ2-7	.	TGTGCCAGCTCACCACCTATGGGGGCGGGTGAGCAGTACTTC	CASSPPMGAGEQYF
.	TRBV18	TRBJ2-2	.	TGTGCCAGCTCACCAGGGGGGACCTCCGGGGAGCTGTTTTTT	CASSPGGTSGELFF
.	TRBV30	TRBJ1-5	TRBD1	TGTGCCTGGAGTTGGACAGGTGCTGGGGAGGCCCAGCATTTT	CAWSWTGAGEAQHF
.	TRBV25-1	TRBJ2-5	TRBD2	TGTGCCAGCCGCCCTGAGCGGGGTGAAGAGACCCAGTACTTC	CASRPERGEETQYF
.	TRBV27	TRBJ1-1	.	TGTGCCAGCAGTTTGAGGGGCTCAGGCGAAGCTTTCTTT	CASSLRGSGEAFF
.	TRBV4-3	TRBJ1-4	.	TGCGCCAGCAGCCAAGATACCCCTCTAGGAGGCGAAAAACTGTTTTTT	CASSQDTPLGGEKLFF
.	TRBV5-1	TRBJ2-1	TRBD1	TGCGCCAGCAGCACCCGGCGTTCCGGGACAGACAATGAGCAGTTCTTC	CASSTRRSGTDNEQFF
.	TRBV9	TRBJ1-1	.	TGTGCCAGCAGCGCCGGCAGTAACACTGAAGCTTTCTTT	CASSAGSNTEAFF
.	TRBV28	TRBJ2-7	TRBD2	TGTGCCAGCCGCGGGACTAGCGGGAGTCATAATTCCTACGAGCAGTACTTC	CASRGTSGSHNSYEQYF
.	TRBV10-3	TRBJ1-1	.	TGTGCCATCAGTGATGTAGGTCGTAGGACTGAAGCTTTCTTT	CAISDVGRRTEAFF
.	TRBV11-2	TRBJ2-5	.	TGTGCCAGCAGCTTAGATCGGTCGGCGGCCTACCAAGAGACCCAGTACTTC	CASSLDRSAAYQETQYF
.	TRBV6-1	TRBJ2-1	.	TGTGCCAGCAGCCCTCAGGGTGGCTTCCCCAATGAGCAGTTCTTC	CASSPQGGFPNEQFF
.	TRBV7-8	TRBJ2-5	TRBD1	TGTGCCACATTCGCCGGGACAGAAGAGACCCAGTACTTC	CATFAGTEETQYF
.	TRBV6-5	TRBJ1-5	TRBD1	TGTGCCAGCACCCAGGAGGGGGCGCAAGCCCAGCCCCAGCATTTT	CASTQEGAQAQPQHF
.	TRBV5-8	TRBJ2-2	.	TGTGCCAGCAGCTTGGCCTGGTCTGGGGAGCTGTTTTTT	CASSLAWSGELFF
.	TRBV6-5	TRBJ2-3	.	TGTGCCAGCAGTGCCGGACGACCCGAAGATACGCAGTATTTT	CASSAGRPEDTQYF
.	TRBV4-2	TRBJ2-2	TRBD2	TGTGCCAGCAGCCCCCAGGTACTAGCGGGAGGGTCCGGGGAGCTGTTTTTT	CASSPQVLAGGSGELFF
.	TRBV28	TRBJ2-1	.	TGTGCCAGCAGTTTCGGCGGGATCAATGAGCAGTTCTTC	CASSFGGINEQFF
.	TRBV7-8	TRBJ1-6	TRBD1	TGTGCCAGCAGCCCCCGACGGATCAGGGGGGACTCACCCCTCCACTTT	CASSPRRIRGDSPLHF
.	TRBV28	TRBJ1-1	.	TGTGCCAGCAGGCCACCCCCGGTAACTGAAGCTTTCTTT	CASRPPPVTEAFF
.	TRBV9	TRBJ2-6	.	TGTGCCAGCACACAGGGCCCGGGACCTGGGGCCAACGTCCTGACTTTC	CASTQGPGPGANVLTF
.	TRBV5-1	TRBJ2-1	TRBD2	TGCGCCAGCAGCTTTAGCGGGAGCTCCTACAATGAGCAGTTCTTC	CASSFSGSSYNEQFF
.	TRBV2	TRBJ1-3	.	TGTGCCAGCAACACCTTCTCTGGAAACACCATATATTTT	CASNTFSGNTIYF
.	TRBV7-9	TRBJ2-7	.	TGTGCCAGCAGCTTACCCCTCCTAGAGGACGAGCAGTACTTC	CASSLPLLEDEQYF
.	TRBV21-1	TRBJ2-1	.	TGTGCCAGCAGCAAAGTGGAGACTAGCGGGAGCTACAATGAGCAGTTCTTC	CASSKVETSGSYNEQFF
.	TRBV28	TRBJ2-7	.	TGTGCCAGCGGCGAGTCGGCAGACAAATCCTACGAGCAGTACTTC	CASGESADKSYEQYF
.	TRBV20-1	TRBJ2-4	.	TGCAGTGCTAGAGATCGCGAAGGGATGTTCTTC	CSARDREGMFF
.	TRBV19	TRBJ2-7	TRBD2	TGTGCCAGTAGTACTACCAGCGGGACCTTCTCCTACGAGCAGTACTTC	CASSTTSGTFSYEQYF
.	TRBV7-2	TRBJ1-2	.	TGTGCCAGCAGCTATGACAGCGAAACCCCTTGGGGCTATGGCTACACCTTC	CASSYDSETPWGYGYTF
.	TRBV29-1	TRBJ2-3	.	TGCAGCGTTGAAGGAATGGGGCTTGATACGCAGTATTTT	CSVEGMGLDTQYF
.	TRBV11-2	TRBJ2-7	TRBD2	TGTGCCAGCAGCTCCGGGTGGGGTAGCGGGAGATACGAGCAGTACTTC	CASSSGWGSGRYEQYF
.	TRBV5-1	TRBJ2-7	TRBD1	TGCGCCAGCTGGGACAGGCTCGGGGAGCAGTACTTC	CASWDRLGEQYF
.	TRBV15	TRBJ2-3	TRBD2	TGTGCCACCAGCAGATCCCCCATCCTTAGCGGGAGAGGGGGTGATACGCAGTATTTT	CATSRSPILSGRGGDTQYF
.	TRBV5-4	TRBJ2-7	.	TGTGCCAGCAGCCCGACCTCCTCGGGGGAGCAGTACTTC	CASSPTSSGEQYF
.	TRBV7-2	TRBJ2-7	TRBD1	TGTGCCAGCAGCTCCGTCGGACAGGTGTCCTACGAGCAGTACTTC	CASSSVGQVSYEQYF
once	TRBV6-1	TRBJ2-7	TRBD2	TGTGCCAGCAGAAACGGGGGGGTCGCCATCTTC	CASRNGGVAIF
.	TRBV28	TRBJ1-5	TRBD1	TGTGCCAGCAGTGGGGGACAGGTGCGCAATCAGCCCCAGCATTTT	CASSGGQVRNQPQHF